Each of the 14 T cell receptor beta chains below was sequenced from the same sample in a study of molecular identifiers for immune sequencing clone quantification (dated by TCRdb to the late 2010s). The library was obtained by PCR. Reads for this sample came from an Illumina HiSeq 4000. TCRdb ran its own pipeline on the public reads, namely fastp trimming at Q25 and MiXCR clone calling, and kept in-frame beta chains. Rows matching on CDR3 protein sequence are summarized as one entry with the most common DNA and genes. The sample has some 93,000 distinct CDR3 sequences on record, 21% of them singletons. Together, the top ten hold 0.8% to 1.2% of the sample. Material for sequencing was naive CD8+ T cells from blood, with Jurkat cell RNA spiked in. In the paper's terms, the cell subset or site label means: FACS-sorted CD8+CD4-CCR7+CD45RA+ naive T cells. The receptor set was obtained from a human donor in good health. Some libraries in this study had Jurkat cell RNA spiked in.

This clonotype was counted ten times or more. V and J are TRBV6-2 or TRBV6-3 and TRBJ2-3; no clear D. The germline gives CDR1 MNHEY, CDR2 SVGEGT. This CDR3 contains 11 residues. V was trimmed by 2 bases and J by 6 bases, leaving 3 bases between them. CDR3 DNA sequence: TGTGCCAGCAGTTACCCCGATACGCAGTATTTT. Translation: CASSYPDTQYF.

V and J are TRBV11-2 and TRBJ2-7; D remains ambiguous. Germline CDR1 is SGHAT and CDR2 is FQNNGV. V shed 9 bases and J shed 4 bases, with 7 bases lying between them. The CDR3 is 10 amino acids. This CDR3 reads CASGPYEQYF. CDR3 nucleotide sequence: TGTGCCAGTGGACCTTACGAGCAGTACTTC.

This clonotype showed up just a few times. V and J are TRBV5-3 and TRBJ2-5, with D hard to call. TRBV5-3 is filed as an ORF, its function uncertain. V lost 9 bases and J 2 bases, leaving 14 bases between the germline ends. The CDR3 sequence is 13 residues long. The CDR3 region has the DNA TGTGCCACCAGAGGCCGGCTACAAGAGACCCAGTACTTC. The encoded protein is CATRGRLQETQYF.

The table lists this clonotype with a few counts. V usage is TRBV7-2 and J usage is TRBJ2-7, with 7 bases matching TRBD2. V lost 1 base to trimming and J lost 1 base; unmatched junction nucleotides: 7. CDR1 is SGHTA and CDR2 is FQGNSA in the germline V gene. The CDR3 spans 16 residues. CDR3 coding DNA: TGTGCCAGCAGCTTAGGGGCTTGGGGGGGATCCTACGAGCAGTACTTC. Translated: CASSLGAWGGSYEQYF.

This clonotype occurred many times. V and J are TRBV6-5 and TRBJ1-3; 8 bases map to TRBD1. V shed 6 bases, J shed 2 bases, and the junction held 18 bases outside the gene matches. The V gene's germline CDR1 is MNHEY and CDR2 SVGAGI. The CDR3 is made up of 19 amino acids. In DNA, the CDR3 is TGTGCCAGCAGCCCCCTGCTTTTGTTAGACAGGGGTCCTGGAAACACCATATATTTT. The encoded protein is CASSPLLLLDRGPGNTIYF.

About this clonotype: Its ends do not fully match the called genes, so a read error is possible. The V gene is TRBV28, the J gene TRBJ2-1; 7 bases map to TRBD2. Per the germline V gene, CDR1 is MDHEN and CDR2 is SYDVKM. This CDR3 is 17 amino acids long. This CDR3 is CASSLPLGEGFYDEQFF. Written as DNA, the CDR3 is TGTGCCAGCAGTCTGCCTTTGGGGGAGGGCTTCTACGATGAGCAGTTCTTC.

This clonotype is a singleton in its sample. A much larger clonotype is one base distant, so this may be a read error. The chain carries TRBV29-1 and TRBJ1-4, with D hard to call. The CDR3 has 17 residues. Germline CDR1 SQVTM, CDR2 ANQGSEA. CDR3 in amino acids: CSVVGRSSHATNEKLVF. CDR3 nucleotides: TGCAGCGTCGTGGGCAGATCATCCCATGCAACTAATGAAAAACTGGTTTTT.

This clonotype appeared many times. The V gene is TRBV12-5, the J gene TRBJ1-4; 7 positions agree with TRBD1. Germline CDR1 reads LGHNT; CDR2 reads FRNRAP. The V gene end was trimmed by 6 bases and the J gene end by 0 bases; junction bases not matched to a gene: 4. The CDR3 runs 15 residues. The CDR3 is CASGGGRATNEKLFF. CDR3 sequence (DNA): TGTGCTAGTGGAGGGGGCCGAGCAACTAATGAAAAACTGTTTTTT.

The table lists this clonotype with a few counts. The CDR3 DNA reads TGTGCCAGCAGCCTCTCTCCCAGTAGTAAGAGCCCAGATACGCAGTATTTT. It specifies CASSLSPSSKSPDTQYF. This chain uses TRBV11-2 with TRBJ2-3; D not certain. The CDR3 runs to 17 residues. From germline, CDR1 is SGHAT and CDR2 FQNNGV. Trimming removed 5 bases from V and 4 bases from J, with 22 bases in between.

Remarks on this clonotype: This may be a read error, as it is one base from a much larger clone. The chain recombines TRBV6-5 with TRBJ2-7; D remains ambiguous. V lost 0 bases, J lost 7 bases, and 13 bases lay in between. The CDR3 extends over 14 amino acids. Germline lookup yields CDR1 MNHEY and CDR2 SVGAGI. This CDR3 reads CASSYSLGTQEQYF. The CDR3 DNA is TGTGCCAGCAGTTACTCTTTGGGAACGCAGGAGCAGTACTTC.

This clonotype was seen at least ten times. Here the CDR3 reads CASSPRGSRYEQYF. The CDR3 DNA follows: TGTGCCAGCAGCCCGAGGGGGTCTCGGTACGAGCAGTACTTC. The chain couples TRBV7-9 to TRBJ2-7; a possible D gene is TRBD1 (6 bases). The germline V and J ends were trimmed by 5 bases and 4 bases, with 15 bases remaining between them. The CDR3 contains 14 residues. CDR1 and CDR2 from the germline V gene are SEHNR and FQNEAQ (reference sequence).

The sample holds a few counts of this clonotype. This chain connects TRBV5-6 to TRBJ2-7, with D tentatively TRBD1 or TRBD2 (5 bases each). The CDR3 totals 14 residues. V lost 4 bases, J lost 2 bases, and 13 bases lay in between. The V gene's germline CDR1 is SGHDT and CDR2 YYEEEE. Here the CDR3 reads CASSPRDGTYEQYF. The CDR3 DNA follows: TGTGCCAGCAGCCCCCGGGACGGAACCTACGAGCAGTACTTC.

J is TRBJ1-5 and V is TRBV6-2 or TRBV6-3; D is undetermined. CDR3 length: 15 residues. The ends were cut back, 4 bases at V and 0 bases at J, with 10 bases in the middle. CDR1 MNHEY and CDR2 SVGEGT come from the germline V gene. The CDR3: CASSSGRYSNQPQHF. The CDR3, as DNA: TGTGCCAGCAGTTCCGGACGGTATAGCAATCAGCCCCAGCATTTT.

This clonotype was picked up a small number of times. The chain combines TRBV6-2 or TRBV6-3 with TRBJ1-1; possibly TRBD1 for D (5 bases). This CDR3 is 16 amino acids long. V was cut by 0 bases and J by 3 bases, with 14 bases left in between. CDR1 and CDR2 (germline): MNHEY, SVGEGT. CDR3 nucleotide sequence: TGTGCCAGCAGTTACTCGGTAAACGCGGGGGACACTGAAGCTTTCTTT. Amino acid sequence: CASSYSVNAGDTEAFF.